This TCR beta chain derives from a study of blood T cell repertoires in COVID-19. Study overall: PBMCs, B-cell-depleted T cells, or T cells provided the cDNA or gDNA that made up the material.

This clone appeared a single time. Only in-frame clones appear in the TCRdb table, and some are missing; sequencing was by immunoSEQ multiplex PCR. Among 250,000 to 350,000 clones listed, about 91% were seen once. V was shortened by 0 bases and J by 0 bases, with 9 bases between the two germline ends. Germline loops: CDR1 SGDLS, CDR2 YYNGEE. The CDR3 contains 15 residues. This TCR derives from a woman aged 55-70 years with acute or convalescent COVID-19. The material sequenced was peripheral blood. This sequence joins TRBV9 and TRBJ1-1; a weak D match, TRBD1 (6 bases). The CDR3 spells CASSVGGQMNTEAFF. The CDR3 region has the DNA TGTGCCAGCAGCGTAGGAGGACAGATGAACACTGAAGCTTTCTTT.